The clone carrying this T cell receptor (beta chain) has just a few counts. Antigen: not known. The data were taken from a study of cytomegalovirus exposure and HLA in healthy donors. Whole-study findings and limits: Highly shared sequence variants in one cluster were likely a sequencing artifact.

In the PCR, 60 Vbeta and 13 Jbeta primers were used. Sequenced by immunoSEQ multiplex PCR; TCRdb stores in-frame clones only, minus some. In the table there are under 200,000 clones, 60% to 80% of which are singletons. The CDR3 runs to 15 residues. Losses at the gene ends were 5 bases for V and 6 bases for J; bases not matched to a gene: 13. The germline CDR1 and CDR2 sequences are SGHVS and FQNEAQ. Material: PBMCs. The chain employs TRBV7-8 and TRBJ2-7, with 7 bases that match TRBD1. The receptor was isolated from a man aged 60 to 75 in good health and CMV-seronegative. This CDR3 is CASSLPTGSMAEQYF. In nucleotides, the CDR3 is TGTGCCAGCAGCCTCCCGACAGGGAGCATGGCCGAGCAGTACTTC.